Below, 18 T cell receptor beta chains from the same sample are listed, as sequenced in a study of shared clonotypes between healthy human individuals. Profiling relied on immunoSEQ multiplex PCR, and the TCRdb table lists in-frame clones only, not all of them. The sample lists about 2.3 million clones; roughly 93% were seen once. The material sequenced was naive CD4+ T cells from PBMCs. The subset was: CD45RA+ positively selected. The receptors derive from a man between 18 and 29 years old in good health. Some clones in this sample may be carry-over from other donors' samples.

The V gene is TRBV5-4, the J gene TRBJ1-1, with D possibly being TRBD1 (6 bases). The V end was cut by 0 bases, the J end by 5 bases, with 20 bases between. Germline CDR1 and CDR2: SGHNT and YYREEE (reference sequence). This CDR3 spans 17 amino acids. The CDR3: CASSLGGQFNVETEAFF. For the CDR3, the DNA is TGTGCCAGCAGCTTGGGGGGGCAATTTAATGTTGAGACTGAAGCTTTCTTT.

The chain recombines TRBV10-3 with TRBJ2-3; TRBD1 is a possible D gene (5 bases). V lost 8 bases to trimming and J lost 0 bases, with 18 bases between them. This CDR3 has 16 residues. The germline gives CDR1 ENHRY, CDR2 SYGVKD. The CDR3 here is CAIQGGPSSSTDTQYF. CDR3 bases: TGTGCCATCCAGGGTGGTCCCTCGTCTAGCACAGATACGCAGTATTTT.

The CDR3: CVRTRGTPPRDTQYF. CDR3 DNA: TGTGTCAGAACCCGCGGGACACCTCCCCGAGATACGCAGTATTTT. The chain couples TRBV7-5 to TRBJ2-3. TRBV7-5 is shown as a pseudogene. The CDR3 is made up of 15 amino acids.

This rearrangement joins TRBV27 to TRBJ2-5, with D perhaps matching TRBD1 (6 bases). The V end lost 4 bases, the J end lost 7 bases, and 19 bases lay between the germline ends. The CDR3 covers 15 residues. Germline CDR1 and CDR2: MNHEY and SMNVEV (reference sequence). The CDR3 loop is CASSWGWTALGTQYF. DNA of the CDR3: TGTGCCAGCAGTTGGGGGTGGACAGCATTGGGGACCCAGTACTTC.

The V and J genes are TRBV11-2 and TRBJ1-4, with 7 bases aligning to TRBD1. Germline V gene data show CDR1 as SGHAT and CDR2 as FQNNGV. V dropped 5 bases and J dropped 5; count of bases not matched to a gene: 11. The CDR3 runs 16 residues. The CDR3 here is CASSPRQGKSNEKLFF. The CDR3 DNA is TGTGCCAGCAGCCCACGACAGGGAAAGTCGAATGAAAAACTGTTTTTT.

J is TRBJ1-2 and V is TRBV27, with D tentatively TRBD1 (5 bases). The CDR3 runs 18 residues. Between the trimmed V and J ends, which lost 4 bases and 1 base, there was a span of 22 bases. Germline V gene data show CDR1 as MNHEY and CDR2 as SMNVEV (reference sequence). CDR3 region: CASSSTKFRQTNNYGYTF. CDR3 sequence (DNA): TGTGCCAGCAGTTCTACAAAGTTCCGACAGACTAATAACTATGGCTACACCTTC.

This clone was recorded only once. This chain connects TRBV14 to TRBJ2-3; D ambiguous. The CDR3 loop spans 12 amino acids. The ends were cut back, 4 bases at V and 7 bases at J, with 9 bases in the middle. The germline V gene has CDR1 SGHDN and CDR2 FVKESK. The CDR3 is CASSRSVYTQYF. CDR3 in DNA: TGTGCCAGCAGCCGTTCTGTGTATACGCAGTATTTT.

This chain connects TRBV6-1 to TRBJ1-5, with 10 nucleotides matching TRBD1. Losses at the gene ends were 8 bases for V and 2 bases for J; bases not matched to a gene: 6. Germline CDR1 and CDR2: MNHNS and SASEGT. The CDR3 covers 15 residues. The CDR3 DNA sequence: TGTGCCAGCGGACCCGGGACAGGGGGCAATCAGCCCCAGCATTTT. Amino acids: CASGPGTGGNQPQHF.

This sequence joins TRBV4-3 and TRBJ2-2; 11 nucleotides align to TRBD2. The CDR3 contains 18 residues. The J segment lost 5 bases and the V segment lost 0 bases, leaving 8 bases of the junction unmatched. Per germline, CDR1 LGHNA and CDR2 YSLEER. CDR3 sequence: CASSQEIAGGPRTGELFF. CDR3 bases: TGCGCCAGCAGCCAAGAGATAGCGGGAGGGCCGCGGACCGGGGAGCTGTTTTTT.

The CDR3 DNA follows: TGTGCCAGCAGTCAGACGGAAGAGACCCAGTACTTC. It yields the protein CASSQTEETQYF. The chain employs TRBV6-5 and TRBJ2-5; D ambiguous. Germline assignment: CDR1 MNHEY and CDR2 SVGAGI. V lost 5 bases to trimming and J lost 3 bases, with 7 bases between them. There are 12 residues in the CDR3.

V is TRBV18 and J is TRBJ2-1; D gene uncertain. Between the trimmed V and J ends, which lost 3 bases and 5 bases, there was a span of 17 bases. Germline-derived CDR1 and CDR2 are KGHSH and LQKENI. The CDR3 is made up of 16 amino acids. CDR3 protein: CASSPPFGSENNEQFF. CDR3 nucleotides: TGTGCCAGCTCACCGCCGTTTGGGTCTGAGAACAATGAGCAGTTCTTC.

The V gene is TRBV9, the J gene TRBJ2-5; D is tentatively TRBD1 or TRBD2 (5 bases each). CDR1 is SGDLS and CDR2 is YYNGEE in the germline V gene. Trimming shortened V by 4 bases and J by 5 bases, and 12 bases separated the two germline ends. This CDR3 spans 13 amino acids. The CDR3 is CASSPGAVETQYF. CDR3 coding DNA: TGTGCCAGCAGCCCCGGGGCGGTGGAGACCCAGTACTTC.

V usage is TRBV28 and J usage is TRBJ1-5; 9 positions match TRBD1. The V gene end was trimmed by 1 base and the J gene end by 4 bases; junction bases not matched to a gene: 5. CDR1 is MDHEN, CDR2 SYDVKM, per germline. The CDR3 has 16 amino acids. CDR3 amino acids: CASSLLRTGVNQPQHF. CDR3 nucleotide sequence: TGTGCCAGCAGTTTATTAAGGACAGGGGTAAATCAGCCCCAGCATTTT.

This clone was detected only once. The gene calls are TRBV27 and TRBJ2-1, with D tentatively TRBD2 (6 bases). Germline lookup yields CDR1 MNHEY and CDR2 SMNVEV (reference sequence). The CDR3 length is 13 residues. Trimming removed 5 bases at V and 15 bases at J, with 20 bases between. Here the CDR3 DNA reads TGTGCCAGCAGTCTACACGCTAGCGAGAGTAGGTTCTTC. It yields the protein CASSLHASESRFF.

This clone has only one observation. The CDR3 protein is CASSTDALRGEQYF. The CDR3 DNA is TGTGCCAGCAGTACCGACGCCTTGAGGGGGGAGCAGTACTTC. The chain recombines TRBV6-8 with TRBJ2-7; tentative D call: TRBD1 (6 bases). The length of the CDR3 is 14 residues. V was trimmed by 5 bases and J by 7 bases, leaving 18 bases between them. Germline lookup yields CDR1 MNHGY and CDR2 SAAAGT.

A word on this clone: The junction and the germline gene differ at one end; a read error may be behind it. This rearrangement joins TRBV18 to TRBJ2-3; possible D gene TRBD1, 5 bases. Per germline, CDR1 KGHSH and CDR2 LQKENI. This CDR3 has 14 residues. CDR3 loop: CASSPQDSTDTQYF. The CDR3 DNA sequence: TGTGCCAGCTCCCCACAGGATAGCACAGATACGCAGTATTTT. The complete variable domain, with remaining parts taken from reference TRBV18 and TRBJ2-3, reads NAGVMQNPRHLVRRRGQEARLRCSPMKGHSHVYWYRQLPEEGLKFMVYLQKENIIDESGMPKERFSAEFPKEGPSILRIQQVVRGDSAAYFCASSPQDSTDTQYFGPGTRLTVL.

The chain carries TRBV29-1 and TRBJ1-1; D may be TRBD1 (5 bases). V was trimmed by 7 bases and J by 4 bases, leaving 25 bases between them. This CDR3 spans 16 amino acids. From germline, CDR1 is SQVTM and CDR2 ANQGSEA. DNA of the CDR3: TGCAGCGCGGACGGGTGGGGCAGTCGAGGGGTCACTGAAGCTTTCTTT. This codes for CSADGWGSRGVTEAFF. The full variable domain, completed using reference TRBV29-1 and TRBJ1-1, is SAVISQKPSRDICQRGTSLTIQCQVDSQVTMMFWYRQQPGQSLTLIATANQGSEATYESGFVIDKFPISRPNLTFSTLTVSNMSPEDSSIYLCSADGWGSRGVTEAFFGQGTRLTVV.

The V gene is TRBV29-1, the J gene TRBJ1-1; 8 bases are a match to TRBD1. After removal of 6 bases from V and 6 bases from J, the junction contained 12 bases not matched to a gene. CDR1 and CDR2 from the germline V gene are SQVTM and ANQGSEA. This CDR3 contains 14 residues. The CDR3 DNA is TGCAGCGTAATCAGGACAGGGATGGAGTCTGAAGCTTTCTTT. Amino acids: CSVIRTGMESEAFF.